A selection of T cell receptor beta chains follows, all from one sample in a study of blood T cell repertoires in COVID-19. Produced via immunoSEQ multiplex PCR; TCRdb's table is partial and in-frame only. This table has about 100,000 clones, approximately 80% appearing once. Sequencing was carried out using peripheral blood. Receptors were obtained from a man aged 50-60 years with active or convalescent COVID-19. The CDR3 runs from the conserved cysteine through the conserved F or W. A D gene is named only where the DNA matches it firmly. A clone size is listed for some rows: how often the clone was seen (once, few, many), or a class if it is expanded.

abundance: once; d_gene: .; v_gene: TRBV3-1/TRBV3-2; j_gene: TRBJ2-7; CDR3aa: CASSQEVSEQYF; CDR3nt: TGTGCCAGCAGCCAAGAGGTGAGCGAGCAGTACTTC
abundance: .; d_gene: .; v_gene: TRBV5-1; j_gene: TRBJ1-1; CDR3aa: CASSLDTRNTEAFF; CDR3nt: TGCGCCAGCAGCTTAGACACTAGGAACACTGAAGCTTTCTTT
abundance: .; d_gene: TRBD2; v_gene: TRBV18; j_gene: TRBJ2-7; CDR3aa: CASSPPSGRVAYEQYF; CDR3nt: TGTGCCAGCTCACCACCCAGCGGGAGAGTCGCCTACGAGCAGTACTTC
abundance: .; d_gene: TRBD1; v_gene: TRBV28; j_gene: TRBJ2-7; CDR3aa: CATLQGAGSYEQYF; CDR3nt: TGTGCCACCCTCCAGGGGGCAGGGTCCTACGAGCAGTACTTC
abundance: .; d_gene: .; v_gene: TRBV5-1; j_gene: TRBJ2-1; CDR3aa: CASSLGQGRDEQFF; CDR3nt: TGCGCCAGCAGTCTTGGGCAGGGGAGGGATGAGCAGTTCTTC
abundance: .; d_gene: .; v_gene: TRBV7-3; j_gene: TRBJ1-6; CDR3aa: CASSLERTDNSPLHF; CDR3nt: TGTGCCAGCAGCTTAGAAAGGACAGATAATTCACCCCTCCACTTT
abundance: .; d_gene: .; v_gene: TRBV6-5; j_gene: TRBJ2-7; CDR3aa: CATSGETAEQYF; CDR3nt: TGTGCCACATCAGGCGAGACCGCCGAGCAGTACTTC
abundance: .; d_gene: .; v_gene: TRBV7-8; j_gene: TRBJ2-1; CDR3aa: CASSPPESSNEQFF; CDR3nt: TGTGCCAGCAGCCCCCCGGAGAGTAGCAATGAGCAGTTCTTC
abundance: .; d_gene: .; v_gene: TRBV11-3; j_gene: TRBJ1-3; CDR3aa: CASSTGALSGNTIYF; CDR3nt: TGTGCCAGCAGCACAGGTGCGCTCTCTGGAAACACCATATATTTT
abundance: .; d_gene: .; v_gene: TRBV3-1/TRBV3-2; j_gene: TRBJ2-7; CDR3aa: CASSPTGISYEQYF; CDR3nt: TGTGCCAGCAGCCCGACAGGAATCTCCTACGAGCAGTACTTC
abundance: .; d_gene: .; v_gene: TRBV18; j_gene: TRBJ2-7; CDR3aa: CASSPPIPGDGEQYF; CDR3nt: TGTGCCAGCTCACCACCCATCCCAGGGGATGGCGAGCAGTACTTC
abundance: .; d_gene: .; v_gene: TRBV2; j_gene: TRBJ2-5; CDR3aa: CASTASRETQYF; CDR3nt: TGTGCCAGCACGGCTAGCCGGGAGACCCAGTACTTC
abundance: .; d_gene: TRBD2; v_gene: TRBV11-3; j_gene: TRBJ2-1; CDR3aa: CASSSPTSGGQKVDEQFF; CDR3nt: TGTGCCAGCAGCTCACCCACTAGCGGAGGACAAAAAGTGGATGAGCAGTTCTTC
abundance: .; d_gene: .; v_gene: TRBV18; j_gene: TRBJ1-3; CDR3aa: CASSPEGVQPGNTIYF; CDR3nt: TGTGCCAGCTCTCCCGAGGGGGTTCAGCCTGGAAACACCATATATTTT
abundance: .; d_gene: TRBD1; v_gene: TRBV7-2; j_gene: TRBJ2-3; CDR3aa: CASSLPGGADTQYF; CDR3nt: TGTGCCAGCAGCTTACCAGGGGGCGCAGATACGCAGTATTTT
abundance: .; d_gene: .; v_gene: TRBV24-1; j_gene: TRBJ2-3; CDR3aa: CATSDSTLGTSTDTQYF; CDR3nt: TGTGCCACCAGTGATAGCACCTTGGGGACTAGCACAGATACGCAGTATTTT
abundance: many; d_gene: TRBD1; v_gene: TRBV29-1; j_gene: TRBJ1-5; CDR3aa: CSVSGTGDQPQHF; CDR3nt: TGCAGCGTTTCCGGGACAGGGGATCAGCCCCAGCATTTT
abundance: few; d_gene: TRBD2; v_gene: TRBV27; j_gene: TRBJ2-3; CDR3aa: CASSLQLAGGGDTQYF; CDR3nt: TGTGCCAGCAGTCTCCAACTAGCGGGAGGAGGAGATACGCAGTATTTT
abundance: .; d_gene: .; v_gene: TRBV6-5; j_gene: TRBJ2-7; CDR3aa: CASSYSVQNEQYF; CDR3nt: TGTGCCAGCAGTTACTCGGTTCAGAACGAGCAGTACTTC
abundance: few; d_gene: .; v_gene: TRBV12-3/TRBV12-4; j_gene: TRBJ1-2; CDR3aa: CASTPAGGSGYTF; CDR3nt: TGTGCCAGCACCCCCGCCGGGGGGTCTGGCTACACCTTC
abundance: .; d_gene: TRBD1; v_gene: TRBV4-1; j_gene: TRBJ1-1; CDR3aa: CASSQPTGGRAEAFF; CDR3nt: TGCGCCAGCAGCCAACCGACAGGGGGTCGGGCTGAAGCTTTCTTT
abundance: .; d_gene: TRBD1; v_gene: TRBV2; j_gene: TRBJ1-5; CDR3aa: CASRRQGGNQPQHF; CDR3nt: TGTGCCAGCAGGAGACAGGGAGGCAATCAGCCCCAGCATTTT
abundance: .; d_gene: TRBD2; v_gene: TRBV20-1; j_gene: TRBJ2-7; CDR3aa: CSASPLGGDEQYF; CDR3nt: TGCAGTGCTAGTCCCCTCGGGGGGGACGAGCAGTACTTC
abundance: .; d_gene: TRBD2; v_gene: TRBV19; j_gene: TRBJ2-6; CDR3aa: CASSATSGRASGANVLTF; CDR3nt: TGTGCCAGTAGTGCGACTAGCGGGAGGGCCTCGGGGGCCAACGTCCTGACTTTC
abundance: once; d_gene: TRBD1; v_gene: TRBV7-3; j_gene: TRBJ1-1; CDR3aa: CASSTNRGVDLFF; CDR3nt: TGTGCCAGCAGCACAAACAGGGGGGTAGATCTGTTCTTT
abundance: .; d_gene: TRBD1; v_gene: TRBV15; j_gene: TRBJ2-1; CDR3aa: CATSRDPGQHNEQFF; CDR3nt: TGTGCCACCAGCAGAGATCCGGGACAGCACAATGAGCAGTTCTTC
abundance: .; d_gene: TRBD1; v_gene: TRBV19; j_gene: TRBJ1-2; CDR3aa: CASSIVQGDYGYTF; CDR3nt: TGTGCCAGTAGTATAGTCCAGGGGGACTATGGCTACACCTTC
abundance: .; d_gene: TRBD2; v_gene: TRBV5-1; j_gene: TRBJ2-4; CDR3aa: CASSLEAGAANIQYF; CDR3nt: TGCGCCAGCAGCTTGGAAGCGGGAGCAGCCAACATTCAGTACTTC
abundance: .; d_gene: .; v_gene: TRBV29-1; j_gene: TRBJ2-7; CDR3aa: CSVELGGVSYEQYF; CDR3nt: TGCAGCGTTGAATTGGGAGGTGTTTCCTACGAGCAGTACTTC
abundance: few; d_gene: .; v_gene: TRBV11-3; j_gene: TRBJ2-1; CDR3aa: CASSLAYNEQFF; CDR3nt: TGTGCCAGCAGCTTAGCGTACAATGAGCAGTTCTTC
abundance: .; d_gene: .; v_gene: TRBV5-1; j_gene: TRBJ2-2; CDR3aa: CASSLDGRGTGELFF; CDR3nt: TGCGCCAGCAGCTTGGATGGAAGGGGCACCGGGGAGCTGTTTTTT
abundance: .; d_gene: .; v_gene: TRBV28; j_gene: TRBJ1-2; CDR3aa: CASNNNYGYTF; CDR3nt: TGTGCCAGCAACAATAACTATGGCTACACCTTC
abundance: once; d_gene: .; v_gene: TRBV3-1/TRBV3-2; j_gene: TRBJ1-1; CDR3aa: CASSRPGVKTEAFF; CDR3nt: TGTGCCAGCAGCCGGCCGGGAGTTAAGACTGAAGCTTTCTTT
abundance: .; d_gene: TRBD1; v_gene: TRBV18; j_gene: TRBJ1-2; CDR3aa: CASSGQDYGYTF; CDR3nt: TGTGCCAGCTCGGGACAGGACTATGGCTACACCTTC
abundance: .; d_gene: .; v_gene: TRBV9; j_gene: TRBJ1-5; CDR3aa: CASSPRPANQPQHF; CDR3nt: TGTGCCAGCAGCCCCAGGCCCGCAAATCAGCCCCAGCATTTT
abundance: .; d_gene: TRBD2; v_gene: TRBV19; j_gene: TRBJ2-2; CDR3aa: CASSMISGSRGGELFF; CDR3nt: TGTGCCAGTAGTATGATTAGCGGGAGTCGTGGCGGGGAGCTGTTTTTT
abundance: .; d_gene: TRBD2; v_gene: TRBV19; j_gene: TRBJ2-2; CDR3aa: CASSMGRGGDTGELFF; CDR3nt: TGTGCCAGTAGTATGGGTAGGGGAGGGGACACCGGGGAGCTGTTTTTT
abundance: .; d_gene: TRBD1; v_gene: TRBV3-1/TRBV3-2; j_gene: TRBJ2-2; CDR3aa: CASTGGMGTGELFF; CDR3nt: TGTGCCAGTACAGGGGGCATGGGCACCGGGGAGCTGTTTTTT
abundance: .; d_gene: TRBD1; v_gene: TRBV19; j_gene: TRBJ1-1; CDR3aa: CASSMYGTGLDTEAFF; CDR3nt: TGTGCCAGTAGTATGTATGGGACAGGGTTGGACACTGAAGCTTTCTTT
abundance: .; d_gene: TRBD1; v_gene: TRBV24-1; j_gene: TRBJ2-3; CDR3aa: CATSDFGQGADTQYF; CDR3nt: TGTGCCACCAGTGATTTTGGACAGGGCGCAGATACGCAGTATTTT
abundance: .; d_gene: TRBD1; v_gene: TRBV29-1; j_gene: TRBJ1-1; CDR3aa: CSGGDRDAFF; CDR3nt: TGCAGCGGGGGGGACAGGGATGCTTTCTTT
abundance: .; d_gene: TRBD2; v_gene: TRBV5-4; j_gene: TRBJ2-3; CDR3aa: CASSLRSGRPDTQYF; CDR3nt: TGTGCCAGCAGCTTGAGGAGCGGGAGGCCAGATACGCAGTATTTT
abundance: .; d_gene: .; v_gene: TRBV12-3/TRBV12-4; j_gene: TRBJ1-2; CDR3aa: CASSGDRLSGYTF; CDR3nt: TGTGCCAGCAGCGGCGACAGGTTGTCTGGCTACACCTTC
abundance: .; d_gene: .; v_gene: TRBV28; j_gene: TRBJ1-4; CDR3aa: CASSPLTTNEKLFF; CDR3nt: TGTGCCAGCAGCCCCCTTACAACTAATGAAAAACTGTTTTTT
abundance: .; d_gene: TRBD1; v_gene: TRBV5-1; j_gene: TRBJ2-2; CDR3aa: CASSPGTGANTGELFF; CDR3nt: TGCGCCAGCAGCCCTGGGACAGGCGCGAACACCGGGGAGCTGTTTTTT
abundance: .; d_gene: .; v_gene: TRBV2; j_gene: TRBJ1-4; CDR3aa: CASRQFNEKLFF; CDR3nt: TGTGCCAGCAGACAGTTTAATGAAAAACTGTTTTTT
abundance: .; d_gene: TRBD2; v_gene: TRBV7-2; j_gene: TRBJ2-7; CDR3aa: CASSPRLAGDEQYF; CDR3nt: TGTGCCAGCAGCCCCCGGCTAGCGGGCGACGAGCAGTACTTC
abundance: .; d_gene: TRBD1; v_gene: TRBV6-2/TRBV6-3; j_gene: TRBJ2-2; CDR3aa: CASSPYRGTGELFF; CDR3nt: TGTGCCAGCAGCCCCTACAGGGGAACCGGGGAGCTGTTTTTT
abundance: once; d_gene: .; v_gene: TRBV21-1; j_gene: TRBJ2-3; CDR3aa: CASSKVPFSGISRGDTQYF; CDR3nt: TGTGCCAGCAGCAAAGTCCCCTTTAGCGGGATCAGCAGGGGGGATACGCAGTATTTT
abundance: .; d_gene: TRBD1; v_gene: TRBV2; j_gene: TRBJ2-4; CDR3aa: CASRTGGWGNIQYF; CDR3nt: TGTGCCAGCAGGACAGGGGGATGGGGGAACATTCAGTACTTC
abundance: once; d_gene: .; v_gene: TRBV27; j_gene: TRBJ2-3; CDR3aa: CASTPGDPSTDTQYF; CDR3nt: TGTGCCAGCACCCCAGGGGACCCTAGCACAGATACGCAGTATTTT
abundance: .; d_gene: .; v_gene: TRBV6-5; j_gene: TRBJ2-2; CDR3aa: CASFVAPTNTGELFF; CDR3nt: TGTGCCAGCTTCGTAGCCCCCACAAACACCGGGGAGCTGTTTTTT
abundance: .; d_gene: .; v_gene: TRBV6-5; j_gene: TRBJ1-5; CDR3aa: CASSYSAGSHQPQHF; CDR3nt: TGTGCCAGCAGTTACTCTGCTGGGAGTCATCAGCCCCAGCATTTT
abundance: .; d_gene: .; v_gene: TRBV4-1; j_gene: TRBJ1-5; CDR3aa: CASSSGWRVSNQPQHF; CDR3nt: TGCGCCAGCAGCTCGGGCTGGCGGGTTAGCAATCAGCCCCAGCATTTT
abundance: .; d_gene: .; v_gene: TRBV7-2; j_gene: TRBJ2-3; CDR3aa: CASSLGLTSTDTQYF; CDR3nt: TGTGCCAGCAGCTTGGGACTTACTAGCACAGATACGCAGTATTTT
abundance: .; d_gene: .; v_gene: TRBV7-2; j_gene: TRBJ1-2; CDR3aa: CASSRSPGYYGYTF; CDR3nt: TGTGCCAGCAGTCGCTCCCCAGGGTACTATGGCTACACCTTC
abundance: .; d_gene: .; v_gene: TRBV3-1/TRBV3-2; j_gene: TRBJ1-4; CDR3aa: CASSQVHSAGEKLFF; CDR3nt: TGTGCCAGCAGCCAAGTCCATTCGGCGGGTGAAAAACTGTTTTTT
abundance: .; d_gene: .; v_gene: TRBV27; j_gene: TRBJ1-3; CDR3aa: CASSLRGPLEGNTIYF; CDR3nt: TGTGCCAGCAGTTTACGAGGGCCCCTCGAGGGAAACACCATATATTTT
abundance: .; d_gene: .; v_gene: TRBV28; j_gene: TRBJ1-4; CDR3aa: CASSHHPTGDVEKLFF; CDR3nt: TGTGCCAGCAGCCACCACCCAACAGGTGATGTTGAAAAACTGTTTTTT
abundance: .; d_gene: TRBD1; v_gene: TRBV2; j_gene: TRBJ2-6; CDR3aa: CASRVTGGAGANVLTF; CDR3nt: TGTGCCAGCAGGGTGACAGGGGGCGCTGGGGCCAACGTCCTGACTTTC